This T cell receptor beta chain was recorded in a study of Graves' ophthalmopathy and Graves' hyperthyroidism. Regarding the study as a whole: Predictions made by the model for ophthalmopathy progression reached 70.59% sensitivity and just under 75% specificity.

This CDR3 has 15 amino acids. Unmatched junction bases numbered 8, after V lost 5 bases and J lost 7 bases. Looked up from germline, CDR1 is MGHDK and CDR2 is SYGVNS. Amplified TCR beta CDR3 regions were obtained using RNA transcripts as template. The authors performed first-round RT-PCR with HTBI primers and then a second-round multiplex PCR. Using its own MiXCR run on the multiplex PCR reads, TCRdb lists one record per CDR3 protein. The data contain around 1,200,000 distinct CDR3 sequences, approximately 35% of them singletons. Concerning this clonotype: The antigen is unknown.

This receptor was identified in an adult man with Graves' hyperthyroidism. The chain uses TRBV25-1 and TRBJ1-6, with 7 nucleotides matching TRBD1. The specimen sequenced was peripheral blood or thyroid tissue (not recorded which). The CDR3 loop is CASSSTGQQNSPLHF. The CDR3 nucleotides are TGTGCCAGCAGTTCCACGGGACAGCAGAATTCACCCCTCCACTTT.